This paragraph reports one T cell receptor (beta chain). V dropped 3 bases and J dropped 2 bases, with 14 bases sitting between them. There are 16 residues in the CDR3. Germline-derived CDR1 and CDR2 are LGHNA and YNFKEQ. In the authors' workflow: How many nucleated cells were present was estimated from reference gene primer amplification. Here immunoSEQ multiplex PCR was the method, and the copy in TCRdb shows in-frame clones only, minus some. From that table come the V and J calls and clone size; the DNA was used to work out D and trimming. The sample includes fewer than 350,000 clones, approximately 86% of them seen just once. The sample is drawn from a study of blood T cell repertoires in COVID-19. Study-level information: Samples taken during acute and convalescent COVID-19 were collected in the United States, Italy and Spain.

Sequencing input: PBMCs or T cells enriched from blood (not recorded which). The TCR sequence derives from a woman in her 40s with acute COVID-19. This chain links TRBV4-2 with TRBJ1-3, with D perhaps matching TRBD1 (5 bases). Here the CDR3 reads CASSQIETQAGNTIYF. In DNA, the CDR3 is TGTGCCAGCAGCCAGATCGAGACACAGGCTGGAAACACCATATATTTT.